This T cell receptor beta chain derives from a study of blood T cells in healthy people across ages. Primers used in a second PCR of about 7 to 12 cycles were a sample-barcoded 5' primer and a J-beta primer mix. TCRdb re-analysed the 5' RACE reads in MiXCR, keeping a single row per CDR3 protein. The sample comprises around 800,000 distinct CDR3 sequences, roughly 25% of which are singletons, and about 3% rests with the top ten. The CDR3 runs 12 residues. Per germline, CDR1 PRHDT and CDR2 FYEKMQ (reference sequence). The V gene lost 7 bases and the J gene lost 13 bases, with 20 bases spanning the gap. A single count supports this clonotype. These same data were also listed under a study on T cells of mothers and their children.

The sequence was obtained from a boy younger than 18 in good health. Material: blood. J is TRBJ2-7 and V is TRBV13; D might be TRBD1 or TRBD2, each matching 5 bases. The CDR3 protein is CASTRGGDGRYF. CDR3 bases: TGTGCCAGCACCCGGGGTGGGGACGGCCGATACTTC.